This TCR beta chain stems from a study of T-cell reconstitution after alpha-beta-depleted transplantation in children. The TCRbeta library was prepared with unique molecular identifiers. TCRdb independently ran MiXCR on the PCR reads; one entry per CDR3 protein. The repertoire has 84,000 or so distinct CDR3 sequences, around a sixth of them found once; the top ten carry about 18%. Germline V gives CDR1 MDHEN, CDR2 SYDVKM. Trimming left V 6 bases short and J 4 bases short, with 9 bases between. The CDR3 has 12 amino acids. This TCR came from a male patient aged 2 to 9 who had a stem cell transplant for acute lymphoblastic leukemia, so the T cells may come from the graft donor. V usage is TRBV28 and J usage is TRBJ1-2; tentative D call: TRBD1 (6 bases). Sequences were derived from PBMCs, mostly from graft donor cells, sampled 180 days after TCRalphabeta/CD19-depleted stem cell transplant. The CDR3 sequence is CASREGVYGYTF. CDR3 coding DNA: TGTGCCAGCAGGGAGGGGGTCTATGGCTACACCTTC.